These T cell receptor beta chains were read from a single sample in a study of T cell responses to AZD1222 COVID-19 vaccine. The data were produced by immunoSEQ multiplex PCR, yet TCRdb's version contains in-frame clones alone and is incomplete. The top ten clones hold 1% to 1.5% of a sample with roughly 150,000 clones, roughly 92% of them seen once. Sequences were derived from peripheral blood, sampled 28 days after the second AZD1222 dose. These receptors came from an adult who received the AZD1222 COVID-19 vaccine. CDR3s include the opening cysteine and the closing phenylalanine or tryptophan. The D gene is left open where the match is weak. For some rows the clone size is stated as once, few or many, or as a class when expanded; others skip it.

size | D | J | V | DNA | CDR3
- | - | TRBJ1-5 | TRBV7-2 | TGTGCCAGCAGCTTTACCGGGACTGCAAAAAATCAGCCCCAGCATTTT | CASSFTGTAKNQPQHF
- | - | TRBJ2-1 | TRBV10-3 | TGTGCCCTTGGGGACGACGCCTACAATGAGCAGTTCTTC | CALGDDAYNEQFF
- | - | TRBJ1-4 | TRBV25-1 | TGTGCCAGCAGTGAATCCGCCAGGGCCAGAAGTGAAAAACTGTTTTTT | CASSESARARSEKLFF
- | - | TRBJ1-1 | TRBV28 | TGTGCCAGCAGTTTATCCGGCCCTAAAAACACTGAAGCTTTCTTT | CASSLSGPKNTEAFF
- | - | TRBJ2-7 | TRBV7-8 | TGTGCCAGCTGGAGGGGGGCCCCTAGCTCCTACGAGCAGTACTTC | CASWRGAPSSYEQYF
- | TRBD2 | TRBJ2-3 | TRBV28 | TGTGCCAGCAGTTTTCGGAAACTGGGGGGGGTTACGCAGTATTTT | CASSFRKLGGVTQYF
- | TRBD1 | TRBJ1-1 | TRBV29-1 | TGCAGCGCCCTTCACAGGGGGGGGGAGAGTGCTTTCTTT | CSALHRGGESAFF
- | - | TRBJ1-5 | TRBV9 | TGTGCCAGCAGCGTAGACGGGGGTGGCAATCAGCCCCAGCATTTT | CASSVDGGGNQPQHF
few | - | TRBJ1-2 | TRBV2 | TGTGCCAGCAGCTCGGGGACATGGGGCTACACCTTC | CASSSGTWGYTF
- | - | TRBJ1-5 | TRBV6-5 | TGTGCCAGCAGTTCTACAGGCCTCAATCAGCCCCAGCATTTT | CASSSTGLNQPQHF